The entry below describes one T cell receptor beta chain. As yet, its antigen is unknown. The data stem from a study of cytomegalovirus exposure and HLA in healthy donors. Study-level background: The approximately 120 validation repertoires were reported in a later analysis to have been generated on the same platform as the 666 first-cohort repertoires. General observations from the study: The investigators catalogued some 160 TCR beta chains as cytomegalovirus-associated.

The trim removed 6 bases at V and 6 bases at J, leaving 4 bases unmatched. This CDR3 has 14 amino acids. Germline CDR1 and CDR2: LNHDA and SQIVND (reference sequence). Clones were read by immunoSEQ multiplex PCR, and TCRdb kept only the in-frame ones, dropping some. The data show about 220,000 clones, more than 75% seen once. The sample consisted of PBMCs. The gene calls are TRBV19 and TRBJ2-3; 12 bases map to TRBD2. The sequence was obtained from a man between 18 and 29 years old in good health and CMV-seronegative. As DNA, the CDR3 is TGTGCCAGTAGGCTAGCGGGAGGGAGTGATACGCAGTATTTT. It yields the protein CASRLAGGSDTQYF. The variable domain in full, completed from reference TRBV19 and TRBJ2-3, reads DGGITQSPKYLFRKEGQNVTLSCEQNLNHDAMYWYRQDPGQGLRLIYYSQIVNDFQKGDIAEGYSVSREKKESFPLTVTSAQKNPTAFYLCASRLAGGSDTQYFGPGTRLTVL.